This section outlines one TCR beta chain sequence together with its context. Its target antigen remains unknown. Per-base quality was not reported, and no clone a single base away is much larger than it. This specimen's treatment or condition label, interpreted: in vitro stimulation with specific CMV peptide epitopes to enrich CMV-specific T cells. These reads were obtained on an Illumina HiSeq 1500. Through fastp at Q25 and MiXCR, TCRdb rebuilt clones from the public reads, retaining in-frame beta chains. Merged by CDR3 protein, the rows form single entries marked with the most common genes and DNA. For this sample there are 400,000 to 600,000 distinct CDR3 sequences; about 42% appear just once. The ten most abundant clones make up roughly two fifths of the sample. V and J lose 2 bases and 1 base, and a span of 11 bases separates them. The germline V gene encodes CDR1 SGHRS and CDR2 YFSETQ. The CDR3 holds 15 amino acids from the cysteine to the phenylalanine. The sequence is cut down to CDR3 DNA, 45 bases in frame from base 1.

This sample was included in a study of T cell repertoires in cytomegalovirus infection (dated by TCRdb to between 2019 and 2020). The study in broad terms: Recently identified HLA-C-restricted CMV epitopes, whose presentation resists viral immunomodulation, were targeted by peptide stimulations together with well-studied HLA-B-restricted epitopes. Donor HLA type was relevant to the analysis, because carriage of CMV infection together with the matching HLA type was indicated by public TCR beta signatures.

Paper-wide results and their limitations: The ex vivo response was dominated by HLA-C-restricted CMV-specific TCR beta clonotypes, and the single most frequent clonotype in two of eight donors was supplied by these HLA-C-restricted clonotypes. Cumulative frequency of public TCR beta family members discriminated carriers of CMV infection plus the relevant HLA type in this cohort and an independent roughly 350-donor cohort.

The chain couples TRBV5-1 to TRBJ2-3; the D gene assignment is ambiguous. Sequences were derived from cultured PBMCs, sampled from culture after CMV antigen stimulation. This receptor was taken from a human donor in good health (CMV status not recorded). Some clones in this sample may be carry-over from other donors' samples. The CDR3 region has the sequence CASSFFVGRTDTQYF. The DNA reads TGCGCCAGCAGCTTTTTCGTCGGTCGCACAGATACGCAGTATTTT. When the CDR3 is completed using the reference TRBV5-1 and TRBJ2-3 genes on either side, the full variable domain is KAGVTQTPRYLIKTRGQQVTLSCSPISGHRSVSWYQQTPGQGLQFLFEYFSETQRNKGNFPGRFSGRQFSNSRSEMNVSTLELGDSALYLCASSFFVGRTDTQYFGPGTRLTVL.